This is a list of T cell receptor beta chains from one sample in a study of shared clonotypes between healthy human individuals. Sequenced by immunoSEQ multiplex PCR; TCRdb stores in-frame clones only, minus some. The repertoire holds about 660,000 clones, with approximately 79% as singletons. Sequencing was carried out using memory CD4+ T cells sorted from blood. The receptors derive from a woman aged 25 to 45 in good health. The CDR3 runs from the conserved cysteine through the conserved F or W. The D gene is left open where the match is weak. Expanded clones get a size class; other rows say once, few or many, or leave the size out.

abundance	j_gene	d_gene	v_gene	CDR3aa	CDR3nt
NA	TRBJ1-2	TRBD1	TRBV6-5	CASSVEGTANYGYTF	TGTGCCAGCAGCGTGGAAGGGACAGCTAACTATGGCTACACCTTC
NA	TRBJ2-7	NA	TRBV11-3	CASSLQAEYEQYF	TGTGCCAGCAGCTTACAGGCAGAGTACGAGCAGTACTTC
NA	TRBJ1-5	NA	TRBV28	CASSSQVLQPQHF	TGTGCCAGCAGTTCACAGGTTTTACAGCCCCAGCATTTT
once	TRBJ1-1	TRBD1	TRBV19	CASSISGGRYTEAFF	TGTGCCAGTAGTATTTCAGGGGGCCGGTACACTGAAGCTTTCTTT
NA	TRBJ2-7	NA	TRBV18	CASSESGPGIGAPYEQYF	TGTGCCAGCTCAGAATCGGGCCCCGGGATCGGGGCCCCCTACGAGCAGTACTTC
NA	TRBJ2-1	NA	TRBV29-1	CSVDTSFYNEQFF	TGCAGCGTTGACACTAGCTTCTACAATGAGCAGTTCTTC
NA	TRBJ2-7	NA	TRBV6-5	CASSRDTYEQYF	TGTGCCAGCAGCCGGGACACCTACGAGCAGTACTTC
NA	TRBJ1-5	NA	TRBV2	CASSEEVGSNQPQHF	TGTGCCAGCAGTGAGGAAGTCGGGAGCAATCAGCCCCAGCATTTT
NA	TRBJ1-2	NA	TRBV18	CASSPPGMNGYTF	TGTGCCAGCTCACCACCTGGTATGAACGGCTACACCTTC
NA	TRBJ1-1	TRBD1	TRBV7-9	CASSSSGQGVLGEAFF	TGTGCCAGCAGCTCGTCGGGACAGGGGGTCCTAGGGGAAGCTTTCTTT
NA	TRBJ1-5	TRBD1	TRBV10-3	CAISTTGDNQPQHF	TGTGCCATCAGTACTACAGGGGACAATCAGCCCCAGCATTTT
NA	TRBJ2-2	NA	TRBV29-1	CSVRTGEAGELFF	TGCAGCGTTAGAACAGGGGAGGCCGGGGAGCTGTTTTTT
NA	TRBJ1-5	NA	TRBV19	CASSIYLGGNQPQHF	TGTGCCAGTAGTATATACCTGGGGGGCAATCAGCCCCAGCATTTT
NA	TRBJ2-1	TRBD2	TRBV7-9	CASSPGLASYNEQFF	TGTGCCAGCAGCCCGGGACTAGCGTCCTACAATGAGCAGTTCTTC
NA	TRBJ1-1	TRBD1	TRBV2	CASRPRQGMNTEAFF	TGTGCCAGCAGGCCCAGACAGGGGATGAACACTGAAGCTTTCTTT
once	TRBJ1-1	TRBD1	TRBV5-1	CASSADRGRLGTEAFF	TGCGCCAGCAGCGCCGACAGGGGGCGGCTCGGCACTGAAGCTTTCTTT
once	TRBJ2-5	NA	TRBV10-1	CASSGSGGETQYF	TGCGCCAGCAGTGGATCCGGTGGAGAGACCCAGTACTTC
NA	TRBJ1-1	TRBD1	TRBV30	CAWRNRLQGAPEAFF	TGTGCCTGGAGGAACAGACTCCAGGGGGCTCCCGAAGCTTTCTTT
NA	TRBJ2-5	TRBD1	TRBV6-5	CASSSWGTAQETQYF	TGTGCCAGCAGTTCTTGGGGGACAGCGCAAGAGACCCAGTACTTC
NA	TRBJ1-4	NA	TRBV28	CASSFKGEKLFF	TGTGCCAGCAGTTTTAAGGGTGAAAAACTGTTTTTT
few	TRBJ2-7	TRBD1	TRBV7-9	CASSPTGGTYEQYF	TGTGCCAGCAGCCCCACAGGGGGAACCTACGAGCAGTACTTC
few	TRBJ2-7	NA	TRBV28	CASSAPTGTLYEQYF	TGTGCCAGCAGTGCTCCTACCGGGACACTATACGAGCAGTACTTC
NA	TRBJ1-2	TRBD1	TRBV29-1	CSVQRSGTGAPSRYGYTF	TGCAGCGTTCAAAGATCCGGGACAGGGGCGCCTTCCCGCTATGGCTACACCTTC
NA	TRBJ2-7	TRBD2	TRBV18	CASSPPTSGTYEQYF	TGTGCCAGCTCACCACCGACTAGCGGGACCTACGAGCAGTACTTC
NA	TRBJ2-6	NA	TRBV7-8	CAITGSGANVLTF	TGTGCCATAACAGGCTCTGGGGCCAACGTCCTGACTTTC
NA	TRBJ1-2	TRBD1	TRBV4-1	CASSQEGQARRGYTF	TGCGCCAGCAGCCAAGAGGGACAGGCCAGGAGAGGCTACACCTTC
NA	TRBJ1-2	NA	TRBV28	CASSLGQKLYGYTF	TGTGCCAGCAGTTTAGGGCAGAAACTCTATGGCTACACCTTC
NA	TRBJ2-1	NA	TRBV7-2	CASSSTGSSYNEQFF	TGTGCCAGCAGCTCTACAGGGAGCTCCTACAATGAGCAGTTCTTC
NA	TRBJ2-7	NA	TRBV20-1	CSAREGGEQYF	TGCAGTGCTAGAGAGGGCGGCGAGCAGTACTTC
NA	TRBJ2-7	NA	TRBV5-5	CASSHTMGEQYF	TGTGCCAGCAGCCACACTATGGGCGAGCAGTACTTC
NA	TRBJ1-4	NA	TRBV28	CASSPLTVTGEKLFF	TGTGCCAGCAGTCCCCTGACAGTCACTGGGGAAAAACTGTTTTTT
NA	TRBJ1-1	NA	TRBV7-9	CASSLEQNTEAFF	TGTGCCAGCAGCTTAGAACAGAACACTGAAGCTTTCTTT
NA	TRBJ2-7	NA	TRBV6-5	CASSEEVISYEQYF	TGTGCCAGCAGTGAGGAGGTGATTTCCTACGAGCAGTACTTC
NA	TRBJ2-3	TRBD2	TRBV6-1	CASSLAGGFLDTQYF	TGTGCCAGCAGTTTAGCGGGAGGGTTCTTGGATACGCAGTATTTT
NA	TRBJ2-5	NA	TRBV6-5	CASSTGETQYF	TGTGCCAGCAGTACGGGGGAGACCCAGTACTTC
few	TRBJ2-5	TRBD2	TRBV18	CASSPTSGAQYF	TGTGCCAGCTCACCTACTAGCGGGGCCCAGTACTTC
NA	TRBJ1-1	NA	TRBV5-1	CASSLVAQNTEAFF	TGCGCCAGCAGCTTGGTCGCACAGAACACTGAAGCTTTCTTT
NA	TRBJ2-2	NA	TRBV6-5	CASTEGRSNTGELFF	TGTGCCAGCACCGAGGGACGGTCGAACACCGGGGAGCTGTTTTTT
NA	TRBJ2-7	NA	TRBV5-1	CASSQDPMGEQYF	TGCGCCAGCAGCCAGGATCCTATGGGGGAGCAGTACTTC
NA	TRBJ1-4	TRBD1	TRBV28	CASINQGAPNEKLFF	TGTGCCAGCATAAATCAGGGGGCGCCTAATGAAAAACTGTTTTTT
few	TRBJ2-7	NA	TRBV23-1	CASSQPPTDYNYEQYF	TGCGCCAGCAGTCAGCCGCCGACAGATTATAACTACGAGCAGTACTTC
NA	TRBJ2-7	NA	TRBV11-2	CASSKSSYEQYF	TGTGCCAGCAGCAAGAGCTCCTACGAGCAGTACTTC
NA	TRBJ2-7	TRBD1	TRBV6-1	CASRGWGQGSHEQYF	TGTGCCAGCAGGGGGTGGGGACAGGGGTCCCACGAGCAGTACTTC
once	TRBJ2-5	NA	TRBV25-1	CASSEYRGSETQYF	TGTGCCAGCAGTGAATACCGGGGGAGTGAGACCCAGTACTTC
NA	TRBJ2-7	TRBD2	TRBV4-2	CASSQDLGTTFSYEQYF	TGTGCCAGCAGCCAAGATCTGGGGACTACTTTCTCCTACGAGCAGTACTTC
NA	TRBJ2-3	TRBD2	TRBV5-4	CASSAGTSGITSTDTQYF	TGTGCCAGCAGTGCCGGGACTAGCGGAATCACTAGCACAGATACGCAGTATTTT
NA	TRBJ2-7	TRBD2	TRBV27	CASRQRGSSYEQYF	TGTGCCAGCAGGCAGCGGGGGAGCTCCTACGAGCAGTACTTC
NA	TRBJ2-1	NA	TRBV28	CASSRERYNEQFF	TGTGCCAGCAGTCGGGAGAGGTACAATGAGCAGTTCTTC
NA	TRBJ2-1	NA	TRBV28	CASSTARIYNEQFF	TGTGCCAGCAGTACCGCGAGGATCTACAATGAGCAGTTCTTC
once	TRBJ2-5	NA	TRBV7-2	CASSLRPGAQFETQYF	TGTGCCAGCAGCTTACGTCCGGGGGCACAGTTCGAGACCCAGTACTTC
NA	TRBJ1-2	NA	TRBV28	CASSLGQNHYGYTF	TGTGCCAGCAGTTTAGGACAGAACCACTATGGCTACACCTTC
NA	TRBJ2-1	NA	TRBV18	CASSRGDPPIAYNEQFF	TGTGCCAGCTCACGGGGGGACCCCCCGATAGCCTACAATGAGCAGTTCTTC
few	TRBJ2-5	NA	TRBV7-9	CASSLAGPQYF	TGTGCCAGCAGCTTAGCTGGACCCCAGTACTTC